This passage covers 5 T cell receptor beta chains from one sample sequenced in a study of T cell responses to AZD1222 COVID-19 vaccine. Measured with immunoSEQ multiplex PCR; TCRdb has only the in-frame clones, and not every one. The table shows fewer than 120,000 clones, with about 90% occurring only once. The sequenced sample was peripheral blood, obtained 28 days after the second AZD1222 dose. The receptors originated from an adult who received the AZD1222 COVID-19 vaccine.

The sample holds a few counts of this clone. The gene calls are TRBV30 and TRBJ1-2, with 7 bases aligning to TRBD1. Germline CDR1 GTSNPN, CDR2 SVGIG (reference sequence). V shed 3 bases and J 4 bases; nucleotides not matched to a gene: 5. The CDR3 is 13 amino acids. CDR3 coding DNA: TGTGCCTGGAGCCGGGACAGACCCTATGGCTACACCTTC. It encodes CAWSRDRPYGYTF.

This clone has just a few counts. The rearrangement joins TRBV7-9 to TRBJ2-3; D gene uncertain. The germline gives CDR1 SEHNR, CDR2 FQNEAQ (reference sequence). V was clipped by 1 base and J by 0 bases, with 2 bases between them. This CDR3 is 13 amino acids long. The CDR3 DNA sequence: TGTGCCAGCAGCTTAGACAGCACAGATACGCAGTATTTT. This gives the protein CASSLDSTDTQYF.

This rearrangement joins TRBV28 to TRBJ1-2; no reliable D call. Germline V gene sequence: CDR1 MDHEN, CDR2 SYDVKM. CDR3 size: 13 residues. V lost 6 bases to trimming and J lost 7 bases, with 15 bases between them. CDR3 amino acids: CASSLPTPGGYTF. CDR3 sequence (DNA): TGTGCCAGCAGCCTCCCAACCCCGGGTGGCTACACCTTC.

This chain joins TRBV14 and TRBJ1-1; D call uncertain. The V end lost 1 base, the J end lost 13 bases, and 10 bases lay between the germline ends. The CDR3 runs to 11 residues. CDR1 is SGHDN, CDR2 FVKESK, per germline. CDR3 bases: TGTGCCAGCAGCCAAGGGTGGATGGTTTTCTTT. Translated: CASSQGWMVFF.

This chain links TRBV19 with TRBJ1-6, with TRBD1 identical over 11 bases. CDR3 size: 16 residues. Trimming cost V 5 bases and J 10 bases; bases outside gene matches: 10. Germline V CDR1 and CDR2: LNHDA, SQIVND (reference sequence). The CDR3: CASSPGQGVTGSPLHF. The CDR3 DNA reads as TGTGCCAGTAGTCCGGGACAGGGGGTGACGGGATCACCCCTCCACTTT.